This TCR beta chain was found in a study of neurological immune-mediated disorders (dated by TCRdb to the late 2010s). In terms of the full investigation: The study compared peripheral blood TCR-beta repertoires of HTLV-I-associated myelopathy (HAM/TSP) patients, multiple sclerosis patients and healthy controls using UMI-based sequencing. The cohort was made up of 68 subjects, consisting of about 15 HAM/TSP patients, about 34 multiple sclerosis patients and around 20 healthy controls. The approximately 110 TCR-beta libraries included longitudinal samples, technical triplicates and paired sorted CD4+ and CD8+ T-cell subsets alongside PBMC samples.

What the work shows at the level of the full study, not this receptor alone: No identical CDR3 amino acid sequences were found to be shared among expanded clones across subjects, suggesting that TCR-beta repertoires were private in all groups. The highest TCR clonal expansion was observed in HAM/TSP patients, whereas the lowest was observed in MS patients, even when compared with healthy controls.

To synthesize cDNA, template-switch 5'RACE was performed with a primer carrying a 10-nucleotide random unique molecular identifier so that each TCR transcript was tagged. Each sequencing run produced over 160 million TCR-beta sequences covering 15-18 subjects. The RNeasy kit was used for extraction of total RNA. The KAPA Real-time Library Amplification kit was used to amplify TCR-beta VDJ regions with primers targeting the TCR constant region and the 5'RACE anchor. A first PCR added sample indexes and Illumina adaptors, after which a second PCR increased the library yield. After Ampure bead purification, the TCR product of roughly 650 bp was size-selected on a 2% E-gel SizeSelection system. Before pooling, library quality was checked on a Bioanalyzer, concentration was measured with Qubit, and libraries were quantified with the Kapa Library Quantification kit. An Illumina HiSeq 2500 was used to sequence the libraries paired-end at 2 x 150 bp. To increase sequence diversity, roughly 24-32% phiX was spiked into each library pool. From the authors' description of their analysis: The quality-filtered reads were processed with the UMI-based MiGEC pipeline, whose error correction step removed more than 80% of the raw TCR sequences. VDJ genes were aligned to IMGT germline references, and clonotypes were defined by unique CDR3 amino acid sequence plus V-J genes. Clonal expansion, Shannon diversity and CDR3 relatedness were evaluated with VDJtools (CalcPairwiseDistances, ClusterSamples), while phylogenetic trees were built in CLCbio workbench. A clone was classed as expanded if it had 8 or more unique UMIs, a cutoff based on coefficient-of-variation modelling across technical triplicates. In-frame beta chains were kept once TCRdb had trimmed the public reads at Q25 with fastp and called clones with MiXCR. Each entry is one CDR3 protein sequence, shown with its most common DNA and genes. The V and J calls shown here were made by TCRdb, not taken from the authors' results. The sample table lists about 30,000 distinct CDR3 sequences, approximately 5% of them with a count of one. The top ten hold around 2% of the sample.

This clonotype has ten or more counts. Its antigen is still unknown. Base qualities are missing; no much larger clone stands one base away. For this chain, trimming is 3 bases at the V end and 7 bases at the J end, and the number of junction bases without a gene match is 7. According to the germline V gene, CDR1 reads MDHEN and CDR2 reads SYDVKM. The CDR3 has 15 amino acids, counting the end cysteine and phenylalanine. Only CDR3 DNA is held: 45 bases, read in frame from base 1. The healthy controls were volunteers from blood banks in Maryland, USA. TCR libraries for sorted subsets were made from 950,000 to 1,000,000 sorted CD4+ or CD8+ T cells. Peripheral blood was subjected to Ficoll-Hypaque density gradient centrifugation to isolate PBMCs, which were then cryopreserved in liquid nitrogen. Paired sorted CD4+ and CD8+ subsets came from healthy controls, HAM/TSP patients and MS patients.

The sequence is built from TRBV28 and TRBJ1-4; TRBD1 aligns with 8 central bases. The TCR sequence derives from a woman between 45 and 65 years old in good health. Material: CD4+ T cells from blood. The DNA sequence is given as TGTGCCAGCAGTTTGGGAGGACAGGGACGTGAAAAACTGTTTTTT. It codes for CASSLGGQGREKLFF.